The next 19 T cell receptor beta chains were all read from a single sample in a study of graft-versus-host responses after intestinal transplantation. These receptors have no known antigen. The method was immunoSEQ multiplex PCR; TCRdb's version includes in-frame clones alone and lacks a portion of them. The sample has about 41,000 clones, 85% to 95% seen once; the top ten hold more than 0.45%. The sample in question was unstimulated CD8+ T cells sorted from spleen or lymph node cells, obtained before transplant. These receptors originate from a human donor who was the organ donor for an intestinal transplant.

CDR3 DNA: TGTGCCAGCAGCCCGCTGCCGGGACAGGGCCCCTACGAGCAGTACTTC. Residues: CASSPLPGQGPYEQYF. The chain recombines TRBV14 with TRBJ2-7; 9 bases agree with TRBD1. This CDR3 has 16 amino acids. With V trimmed by 4 bases and J by 2 bases, 9 bases remained unmatched. Germline values: CDR1 SGHDN, CDR2 FVKESK.

The chain combines TRBV29-1 with TRBJ2-6; TRBD2 might be the D (6 bases). The CDR3 totals 18 residues. The V end lost 0 bases, the J end lost 0 bases, and 15 bases lay between the germline ends. Germline V gene data show CDR1 as SQVTM and CDR2 as ANQGSEA. CDR3 sequence (DNA): TGCAGCGTTGAAGATCCGTTCAGGGAGGACTCTGGGGCCAACGTCCTGACTTTC. This encodes CSVEDPFREDSGANVLTF.

The chain is built from TRBV6-5 and TRBJ1-2; D uncertain. The CDR3 sequence is 13 residues long. V was trimmed by 0 bases and J by 3 bases, leaving 5 bases between them. Germline lookup yields CDR1 MNHEY and CDR2 SVGAGI. The CDR3, as DNA: TGTGCCAGCAGTTACTCGCCTCACTATGGCTACACCTTC. Its protein product is CASSYSPHYGYTF.

The chain combines TRBV5-6 with TRBJ1-2; D uncertain. The germline gives CDR1 SGHDT, CDR2 YYEEEE. The CDR3 runs to 14 residues. V was clipped by 1 base and J by 2 bases, with 9 bases between them. In DNA, the CDR3 is TGTGCCAGCAGCTTGATACAGATAAACTATGGCTACACCTTC. Amino acid sequence: CASSLIQINYGYTF. Drawing the rest from reference TRBV5-6 and TRBJ1-2, the complete variable domain is DAGVTQSPTHLIKTRGQQVTLRCSPKSGHDTVSWYQQALGQGPQFIFQYYEEEERQRGNFPDRFSGHQFPNYSSELNVNALLLGDSALYLCASSLIQINYGYTFGSGTRLTVV.

J is TRBJ2-5 and V is TRBV19; D gene ambiguous. CDR3 length: 13 residues. CDR1 is LNHDA and CDR2 is SQIVND in the germline V gene (reference sequence). With 2 bases removed from V and 5 bases from J, the gap between germline ends came to 9 bases. In DNA form, the CDR3 reads TGTGCCAGTAGTATAAGTGACCTGGAGACCCAGTACTTC. Translating it yields CASSISDLETQYF.

V gene TRBV7-2 combines with J gene TRBJ2-5; 8 bases line up with TRBD2. Trimming took 5 bases from V and 7 from J; bases not matched to a gene: 6. The germline V gene has CDR1 SGHTA and CDR2 FQGNSA. The CDR3 has 13 residues. The CDR3 region is CASSPGGAGTQYF. CDR3 DNA: TGTGCCAGCAGCCCCGGGGGGGCAGGGACCCAGTACTTC.

The chain carries TRBV7-8 and TRBJ2-1, with no clear D. Germline V gene sequence: CDR1 SGHVS, CDR2 FQNEAQ. CDR3 length: 12 residues. V was trimmed by 1 base and J by 6 bases, leaving 4 bases between them. The CDR3 loop reads CASSLESNEQFF. The DNA of the CDR3 is TGTGCCAGCAGCTTAGAGTCCAATGAGCAGTTCTTC.

The rearrangement links TRBV18 to TRBJ1-6, with D tentatively TRBD1 (5 bases). CDR1 is KGHSH, CDR2 LQKENI, per germline. Trimming pared 3 bases from V and 6 bases from J, leaving 12 bases between. This CDR3 contains 15 residues. In DNA, the CDR3 is TGTGCCAGCTCACCGGGGCCAGGGCCTAATTCACCCCTCCACTTT. The encoded protein is CASSPGPGPNSPLHF.

This chain uses TRBV11-2 with TRBJ1-2; tentative D call: TRBD1 (5 bases). Germline CDR1 is SGHAT and CDR2 is FQNNGV. V lost 1 base and J lost 4, with 13 bases in between. The CDR3 runs to 15 residues. The CDR3 is CASSLARGIFYGYTF. DNA of the CDR3: TGTGCCAGCAGCTTAGCTCGGGGGATATTCTATGGCTACACCTTC.

This CDR3 reads CASSLFPIYEQYF. The CDR3 DNA is TGCGCCAGCAGCTTATTCCCGATCTACGAGCAGTACTTC. J is TRBJ2-7 and V is TRBV5-1; D unclear. This CDR3 comprises 13 residues. V lost 2 bases and J lost 3, with 9 bases in between. Germline V gives CDR1 SGHRS, CDR2 YFSETQ.

This chain joins TRBV4-3 and TRBJ1-5, with D tentatively TRBD1 (5 bases). The CDR3 totals 16 residues. Germline CDR1 LGHNA, CDR2 YSLEER. Trimming took off 0 bases at V and 1 base at J, with 10 bases between the two ends. CDR3 sequence: CASSQDGWDSNQPQHF. The CDR3 DNA sequence: TGCGCCAGCAGCCAAGATGGATGGGACAGCAATCAGCCCCAGCATTTT.

J is TRBJ1-1 and V is TRBV11-2; no reliable D call. This CDR3 has 16 residues. The germline V and J ends were trimmed by 3 bases and 8 bases, with 22 bases remaining between them. The germline V gene has CDR1 SGHAT and CDR2 FQNNGV. The CDR3 DNA reads TGTGCCAGCAGCTTCTTAGGACCTTCCCCGCTTGTAGAAGCTTTCTTT. Translating it yields CASSFLGPSPLVEAFF. Drawing the rest from reference TRBV11-2 and TRBJ1-1, the complete variable domain is EAGVAQSPRYKIIEKRQSVAFWCNPISGHATLYWYQQILGQGPKLLIQFQNNGVVDDSQLPKDRFSAERLKGVDSTLKIQPAKLEDSAVYLCASSFLGPSPLVEAFFGQGTRLTVV.

The chain links TRBV9 to TRBJ1-1; a weak D match, TRBD1 (5 bases). CDR1 and CDR2 (germline): SGDLS, YYNGEE. This CDR3 comprises 17 residues. V shed 4 bases and J shed 0 bases, with 19 bases lying between them. This chain's CDR3 is CASSHSTGRTMNTEAFF. The CDR3, as DNA: TGTGCCAGCAGCCACTCCACGGGACGCACTATGAACACTGAAGCTTTCTTT.

The table lists this clone with a count of one. The chain is built from TRBV4-1 and TRBJ1-2, with D tentatively TRBD1 (5 bases). Germline values: CDR1 MGHRA, CDR2 YSYEKL. The CDR3 is made up of 15 amino acids. Trimming took 5 bases from V and 4 from J, leaving 17 bases between them. The CDR3 here is CASSARGHKGYGYTF. The CDR3 nucleotides are TGCGCCAGCAGCGCTAGGGGCCATAAAGGCTATGGCTACACCTTC.

V usage is TRBV11-3 and J usage is TRBJ2-3; weak D call: TRBD1 (6 bases). The CDR3 is 15 residues long. Germline loops: CDR1 SGHNT, CDR2 YENEEA. Trimming took 5 bases from V and 0 from J, leaving 12 bases between them. The CDR3 region has the DNA TGTGCCAGCAGCCCCGGACAGACGAGCACAGATACGCAGTATTTT. It encodes CASSPGQTSTDTQYF. Looking up the rest from reference TRBV11-3 and TRBJ2-3 gives the full variable domain: EAGVVQSPRYKIIEKKQPVAFWCNPISGHNTLYWYLQNLGQGPELLIRYENEEAVDDSQLPKDRFSAERLKGVDSTLKIQPAELGDSAVYLCASSPGQTSTDTQYFGPGTRLTVL.

J is TRBJ2-7 and V is TRBV5-6, with D hard to call. CDR1 SGHDT and CDR2 YYEEEE come from the germline V gene. Trimming cost V 0 bases and J 0 bases, with 7 bases left between them. The CDR3 is 14 residues long. CDR3 loop: CASSLGGSSYEQYF. CDR3 in DNA: TGTGCCAGCAGCTTGGGTGGTAGCTCCTACGAGCAGTACTTC. The complete variable domain, with remaining parts taken from reference TRBV5-6 and TRBJ2-7, reads DAGVTQSPTHLIKTRGQQVTLRCSPKSGHDTVSWYQQALGQGPQFIFQYYEEEERQRGNFPDRFSGHQFPNYSSELNVNALLLGDSALYLCASSLGGSSYEQYFGPGTRLTVT.

V usage is TRBV6-4 and J usage is TRBJ2-3; no clear D. In germline, CDR1 is MRHNA, CDR2 SNTAGT. This CDR3 comprises 15 residues. Trimming shortened V by 6 bases and J by 0 bases, and 13 bases separated the two germline ends. CDR3 DNA sequence: TGTGCCAGCAGATTCAGTGTTTCTAGCACAGATACGCAGTATTTT. Residues: CASRFSVSSTDTQYF.

The V gene is TRBV9, the J gene TRBJ1-2; TRBD1 is a possible D gene (6 bases). The CDR3 contains 14 residues. Germline assignment: CDR1 SGDLS and CDR2 YYNGEE. Trimming left V 0 bases short and J 7 bases short, with 13 bases between. The CDR3 DNA is TGTGCCAGCAGCGTAGGGGGTGCGGGGGCTGGCTACACCTTC. Amino acid sequence: CASSVGGAGAGYTF. The full variable domain, with the rest looked up from reference TRBV9 and TRBJ1-2, is DSGVTQTPKHLITATGQRVTLRCSPRSGDLSVYWYQQSLDQGLQFLIQYYNGEERAKGNILERFSAQQFPDLHSELNLSSLELGDSALYFCASSVGGAGAGYTFGSGTRLTVV.

This clone was counted once. The chain carries TRBV11-2 and TRBJ2-1; 13 bases agree with TRBD2. CDR3 length: 16 amino acids. Germline-derived CDR1 and CDR2 are SGHAT and FQNNGV. V shed 1 base and J 12 bases; nucleotides not matched to a gene: 9. The CDR3 DNA is TGTGCCAGCAGCTTAGTAGGACTAGCGGGGGTATTTGCGCAGTTCTTC. Its protein product is CASSLVGLAGVFAQFF.